The clone carrying this T cell receptor (beta chain) has a handful of counts. Its antigen remains unknown. Alongside a J-beta primer mix, a sample-barcoded 5' primer served in a second PCR lasting about 7 to 11 cycles. TCRdb re-derived calls from the 5' RACE reads in MiXCR, one entry per CDR3 protein. The data contain 1.5 million to 2 million distinct CDR3 sequences, roughly 27% of them seen just once; the ten biggest clones take up about 7.7%. The amount of total RNA extracted per sample was at least 5.5 micrograms. These data originate in a study of blood T cells in healthy people across ages. General study results and limits: Older age coincided with a roughly linear decline in TCR beta diversity per million T cells.

In germline, CDR1 is SNHLY, CDR2 FYNNEI. V lost 8 bases and J lost 2; bases outside the gene matches: 10. CDR3 length: 16 amino acids. The clonotype comes from a woman aged 30 to 39 in good health. What was sequenced was blood. The V gene is TRBV2, the J gene TRBJ2-3; 10 bases match TRBD2. CDR3 in amino acids: CASRTSGTINTDTQYF. The CDR3 DNA reads TGTGCCAGCCGTACTAGCGGGACGATTAACACAGATACGCAGTATTTT.